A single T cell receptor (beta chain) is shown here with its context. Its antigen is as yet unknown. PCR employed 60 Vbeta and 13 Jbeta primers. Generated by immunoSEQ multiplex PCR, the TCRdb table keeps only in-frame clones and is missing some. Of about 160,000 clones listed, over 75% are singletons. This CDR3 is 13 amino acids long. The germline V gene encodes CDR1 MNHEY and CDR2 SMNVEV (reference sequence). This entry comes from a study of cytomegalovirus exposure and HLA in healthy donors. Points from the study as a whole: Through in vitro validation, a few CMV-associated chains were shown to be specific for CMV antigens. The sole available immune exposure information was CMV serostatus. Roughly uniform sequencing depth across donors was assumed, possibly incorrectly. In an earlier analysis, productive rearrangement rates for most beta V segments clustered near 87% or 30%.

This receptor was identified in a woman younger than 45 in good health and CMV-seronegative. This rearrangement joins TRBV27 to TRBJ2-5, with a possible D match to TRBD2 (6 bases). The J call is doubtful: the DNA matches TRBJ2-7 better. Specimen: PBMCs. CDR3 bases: TGTGCCAGCAGTCCCCAGGAGGGTTACGAGCAGTACTTC. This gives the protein CASSPQEGYEQYF.